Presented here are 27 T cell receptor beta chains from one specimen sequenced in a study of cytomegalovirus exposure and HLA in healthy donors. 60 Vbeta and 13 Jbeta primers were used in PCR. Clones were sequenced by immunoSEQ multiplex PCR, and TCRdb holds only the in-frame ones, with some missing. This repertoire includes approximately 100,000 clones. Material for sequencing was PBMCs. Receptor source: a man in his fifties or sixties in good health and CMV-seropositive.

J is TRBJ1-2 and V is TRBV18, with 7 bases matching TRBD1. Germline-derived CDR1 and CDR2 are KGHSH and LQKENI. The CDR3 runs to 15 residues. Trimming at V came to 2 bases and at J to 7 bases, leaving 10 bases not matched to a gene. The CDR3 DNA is TGTGCCAGCTCACCATCCCAGACAGGGTTCGGTGGCTACACCTTC. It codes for CASSPSQTGFGGYTF.

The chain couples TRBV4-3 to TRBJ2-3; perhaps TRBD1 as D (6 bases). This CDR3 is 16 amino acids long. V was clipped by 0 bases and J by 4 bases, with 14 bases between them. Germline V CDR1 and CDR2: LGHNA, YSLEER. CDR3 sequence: CASSQDTRGAADTQYF. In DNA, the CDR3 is TGCGCCAGCAGCCAAGATACCAGGGGTGCGGCAGATACGCAGTATTTT.

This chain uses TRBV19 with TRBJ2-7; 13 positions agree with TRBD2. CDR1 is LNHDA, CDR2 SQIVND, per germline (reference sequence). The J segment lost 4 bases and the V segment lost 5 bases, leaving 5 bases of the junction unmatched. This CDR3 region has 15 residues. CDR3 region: CASSLLAGGPYEQYF. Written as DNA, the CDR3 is TGTGCCAGTAGTTTACTAGCGGGAGGGCCTTACGAGCAGTACTTC.

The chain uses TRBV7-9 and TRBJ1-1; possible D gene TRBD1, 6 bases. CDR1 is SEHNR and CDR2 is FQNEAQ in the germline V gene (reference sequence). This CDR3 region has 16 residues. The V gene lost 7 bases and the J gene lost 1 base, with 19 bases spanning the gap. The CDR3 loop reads CASTLAEAGENTEAFF. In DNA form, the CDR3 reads TGTGCCAGCACCCTGGCCGAGGCAGGGGAGAACACTGAAGCTTTCTTT.

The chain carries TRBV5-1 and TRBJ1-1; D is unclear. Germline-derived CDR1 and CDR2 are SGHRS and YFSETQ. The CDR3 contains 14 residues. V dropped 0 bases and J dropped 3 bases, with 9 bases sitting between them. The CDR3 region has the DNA TGCGCCAGCAGCTTGGTTGCGGGAGACACTGAAGCTTTCTTT. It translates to CASSLVAGDTEAFF.

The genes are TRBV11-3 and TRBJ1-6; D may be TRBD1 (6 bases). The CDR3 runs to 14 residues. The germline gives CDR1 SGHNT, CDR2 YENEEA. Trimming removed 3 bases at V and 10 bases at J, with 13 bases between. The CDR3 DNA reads TGTGCCAGCAGCTTTGAACAGGGTTGGTCACCCCTCCACTTT. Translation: CASSFEQGWSPLHF. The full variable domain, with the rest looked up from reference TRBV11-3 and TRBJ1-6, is EAGVVQSPRYKIIEKKQPVAFWCNPISGHNTLYWYLQNLGQGPELLIRYENEEAVDDSQLPKDRFSAERLKGVDSTLKIQPAELGDSAVYLCASSFEQGWSPLHFGNGTRLTVT.

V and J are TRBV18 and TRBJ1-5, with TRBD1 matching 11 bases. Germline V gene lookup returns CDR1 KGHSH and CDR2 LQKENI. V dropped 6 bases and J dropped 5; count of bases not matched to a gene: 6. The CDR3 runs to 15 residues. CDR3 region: CASSLGQGAYQPQHF. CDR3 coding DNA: TGTGCCAGCTCTCTTGGACAGGGGGCATATCAGCCCCAGCATTTT.

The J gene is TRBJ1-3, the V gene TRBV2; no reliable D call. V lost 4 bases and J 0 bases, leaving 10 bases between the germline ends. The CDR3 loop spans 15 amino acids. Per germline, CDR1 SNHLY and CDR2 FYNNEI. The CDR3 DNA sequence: TGTGCCAGCAGTGGACTGAGGAGCTCTGGAAACACCATATATTTT. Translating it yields CASSGLRSSGNTIYF.

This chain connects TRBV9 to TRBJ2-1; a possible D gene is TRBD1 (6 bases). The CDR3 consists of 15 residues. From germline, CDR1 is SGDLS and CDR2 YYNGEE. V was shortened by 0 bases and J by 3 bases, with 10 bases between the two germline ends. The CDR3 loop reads CASSVETGSYNEQFF. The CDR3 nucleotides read TGTGCCAGCAGCGTAGAGACAGGAAGCTACAATGAGCAGTTCTTC.

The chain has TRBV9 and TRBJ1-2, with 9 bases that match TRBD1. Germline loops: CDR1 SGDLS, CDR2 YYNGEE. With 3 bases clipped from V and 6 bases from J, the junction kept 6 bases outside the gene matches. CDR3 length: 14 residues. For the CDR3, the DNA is TGTGCCAGCAGCGGACAGGGGGGTGGACATGGCTACACCTTC. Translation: CASSGQGGGHGYTF.

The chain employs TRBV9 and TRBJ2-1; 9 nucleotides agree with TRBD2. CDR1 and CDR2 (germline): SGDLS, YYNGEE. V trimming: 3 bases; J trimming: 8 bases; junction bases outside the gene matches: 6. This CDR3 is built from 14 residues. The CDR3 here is CASSAAGTSHEQFF. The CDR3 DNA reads TGTGCCAGCAGCGCAGCCGGGACTAGCCATGAGCAGTTCTTC.

CDR3 bases: TGCGCCAGCAGCCAGGCCTACCCCCTGGGGGCAAGCTACGAGCAGTACTTC. Residues: CASSQAYPLGASYEQYF. The V call is TRBV4-3, the J call TRBJ2-7; perhaps TRBD1 as D (6 bases). The CDR3 contains 17 residues. Germline CDR1 is LGHNA and CDR2 is YSLEER. Trimming left V 3 bases short and J 3 bases short, with 21 bases between.

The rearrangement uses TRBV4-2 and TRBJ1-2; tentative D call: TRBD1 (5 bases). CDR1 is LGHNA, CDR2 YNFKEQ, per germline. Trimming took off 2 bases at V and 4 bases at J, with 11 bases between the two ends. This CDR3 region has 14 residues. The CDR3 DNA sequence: TGTGCCAGCAGCCAATGGCGGGACCTCTATGGCTACACCTTC. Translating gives CASSQWRDLYGYTF.

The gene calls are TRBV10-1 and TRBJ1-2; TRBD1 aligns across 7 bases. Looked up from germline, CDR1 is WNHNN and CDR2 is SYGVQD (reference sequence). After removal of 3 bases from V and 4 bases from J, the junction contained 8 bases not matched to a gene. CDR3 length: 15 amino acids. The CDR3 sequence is CASSDWDSWGYGYTF. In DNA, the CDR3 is TGCGCCAGCAGTGATTGGGACAGCTGGGGCTATGGCTACACCTTC.

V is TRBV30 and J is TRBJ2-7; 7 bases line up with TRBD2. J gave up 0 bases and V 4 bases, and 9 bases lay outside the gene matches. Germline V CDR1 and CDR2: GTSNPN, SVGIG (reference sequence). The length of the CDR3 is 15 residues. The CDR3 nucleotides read TGTGCCTGGATGGGAGGGCCGAGTAGCTCCTACGAGCAGTACTTC. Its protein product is CAWMGGPSSSYEQYF.

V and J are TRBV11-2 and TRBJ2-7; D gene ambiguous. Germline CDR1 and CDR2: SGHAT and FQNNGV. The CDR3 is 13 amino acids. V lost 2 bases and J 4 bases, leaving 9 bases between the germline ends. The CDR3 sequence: CASSLLGVYEQYV. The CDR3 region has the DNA TGTGCCAGCAGCTTATTAGGAGTATACGAGCAGTACGTC.

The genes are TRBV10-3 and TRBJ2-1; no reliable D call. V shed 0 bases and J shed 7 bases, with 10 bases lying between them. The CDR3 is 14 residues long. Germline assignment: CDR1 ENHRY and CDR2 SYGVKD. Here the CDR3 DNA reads TGTGCCATCAGTGAGTCCTACCCTTTGAATGAGCAGTTCTTC. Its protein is CAISESYPLNEQFF.

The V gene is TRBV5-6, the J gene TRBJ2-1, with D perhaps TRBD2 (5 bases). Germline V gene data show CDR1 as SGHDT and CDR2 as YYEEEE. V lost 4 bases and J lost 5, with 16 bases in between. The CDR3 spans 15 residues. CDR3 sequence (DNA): TGTGCCAGCAGCCCCCTGGACTTTATCAACAATGAGCAGTTCTTC. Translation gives CASSPLDFINNEQFF.

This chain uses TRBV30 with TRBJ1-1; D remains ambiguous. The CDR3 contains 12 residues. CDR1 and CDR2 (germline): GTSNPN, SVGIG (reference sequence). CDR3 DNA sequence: TGTGCAAGGGCGGGCCGGAACACTGAAGCTTTCTTT. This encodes CARAGRNTEAFF.

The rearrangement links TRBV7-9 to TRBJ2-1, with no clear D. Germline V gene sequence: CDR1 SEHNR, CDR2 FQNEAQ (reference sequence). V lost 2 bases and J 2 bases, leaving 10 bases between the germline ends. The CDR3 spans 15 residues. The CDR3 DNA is TGTGCCAGCAGCTTAAGCTCGATAGCCTACAATGAGCAGTTCTTC. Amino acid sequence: CASSLSSIAYNEQFF. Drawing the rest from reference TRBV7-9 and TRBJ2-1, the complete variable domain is DTGVSQNPRHKITKRGQNVTFRCDPISEHNRLYWYRQTLGQGPEFLTYFQNEAQLEKSRLLSDRFSAERPKGSFSTLEIQRTEQGDSAMYLCASSLSSIAYNEQFFGPGTRLTVL.

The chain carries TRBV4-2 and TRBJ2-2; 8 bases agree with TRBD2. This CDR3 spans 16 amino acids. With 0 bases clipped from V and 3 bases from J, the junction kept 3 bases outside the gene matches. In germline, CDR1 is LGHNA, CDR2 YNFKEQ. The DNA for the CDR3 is TGTGCCAGCAGCCAAGAATGGCGGGGGGACACCGGGGAGCTGTTTTTT. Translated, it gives CASSQEWRGDTGELFF.

DNA for the CDR3: TGTGCCAGCAGTTTGGCGGGAGGAAACACCATATATTTT. This translates into CASSLAGGNTIYF. The gene calls are TRBV6-5 and TRBJ1-3; no clear D. V was pared by 4 bases and J by 4 bases, with 8 bases between. In germline, CDR1 is MNHEY, CDR2 SVGAGI. CDR3 length equals 13 residues.

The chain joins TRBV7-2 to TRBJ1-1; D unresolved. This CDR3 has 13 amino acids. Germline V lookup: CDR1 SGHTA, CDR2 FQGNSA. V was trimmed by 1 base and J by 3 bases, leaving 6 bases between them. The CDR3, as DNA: TGTGCCAGCAGCTTAGGTTGGCACACTGAAGCTTTCTTT. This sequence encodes CASSLGWHTEAFF.

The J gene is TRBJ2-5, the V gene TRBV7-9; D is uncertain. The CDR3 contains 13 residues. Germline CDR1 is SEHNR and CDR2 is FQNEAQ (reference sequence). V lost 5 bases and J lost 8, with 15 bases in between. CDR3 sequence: CASSPRPQETQYF. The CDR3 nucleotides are TGTGCCAGCAGCCCCAGACCTCAGGAAACCCAGTACTTC.

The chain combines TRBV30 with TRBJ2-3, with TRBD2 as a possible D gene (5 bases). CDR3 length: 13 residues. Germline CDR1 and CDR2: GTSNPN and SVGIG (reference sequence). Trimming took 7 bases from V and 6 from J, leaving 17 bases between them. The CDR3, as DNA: TGTGCCTCTACGGAGCGGCGAGGGGATACGCAGTATTTT. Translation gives CASTERRGDTQYF.

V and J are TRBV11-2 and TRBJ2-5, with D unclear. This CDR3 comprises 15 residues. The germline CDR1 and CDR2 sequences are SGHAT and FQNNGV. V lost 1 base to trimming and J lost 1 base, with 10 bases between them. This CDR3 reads CASSLALHSQETQYF. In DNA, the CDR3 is TGTGCCAGCAGCTTAGCTTTACACAGCCAAGAGACCCAGTACTTC.

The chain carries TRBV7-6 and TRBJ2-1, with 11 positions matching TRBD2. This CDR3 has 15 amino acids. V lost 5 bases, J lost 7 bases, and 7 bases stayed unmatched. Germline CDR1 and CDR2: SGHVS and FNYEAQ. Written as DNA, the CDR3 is TGTGCCAGCAGCGCGACTAGCGGGATCGGTAATGAGCAGTTCTTC. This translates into CASSATSGIGNEQFF.